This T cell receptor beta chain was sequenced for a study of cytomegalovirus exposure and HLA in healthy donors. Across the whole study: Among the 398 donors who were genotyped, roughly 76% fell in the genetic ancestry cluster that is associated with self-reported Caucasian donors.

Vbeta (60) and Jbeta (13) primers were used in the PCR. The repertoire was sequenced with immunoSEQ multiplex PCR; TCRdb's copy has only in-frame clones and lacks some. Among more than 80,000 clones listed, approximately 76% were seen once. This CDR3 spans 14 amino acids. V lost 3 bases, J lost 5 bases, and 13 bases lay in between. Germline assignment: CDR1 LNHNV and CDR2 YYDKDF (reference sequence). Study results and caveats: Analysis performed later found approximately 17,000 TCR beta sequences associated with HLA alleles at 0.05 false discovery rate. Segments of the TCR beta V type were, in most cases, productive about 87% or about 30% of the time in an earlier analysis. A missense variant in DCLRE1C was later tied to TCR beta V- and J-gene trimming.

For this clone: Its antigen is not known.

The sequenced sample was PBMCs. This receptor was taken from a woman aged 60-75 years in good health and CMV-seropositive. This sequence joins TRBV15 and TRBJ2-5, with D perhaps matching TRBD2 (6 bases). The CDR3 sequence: CATSSGASAETQYF. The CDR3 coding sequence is TGTGCCACCAGCAGTGGGGCTAGCGCGGAGACCCAGTACTTC.